Below, 6 T cell receptor beta chains from the same sample are listed, as sequenced in a study of cytomegalovirus exposure and HLA in healthy donors. PCR amplification relied on 60 Vbeta primers (plus 13 Jbeta primers). The assay was immunoSEQ multiplex PCR, and TCRdb's table has in-frame clones only and misses some. The profile shows some 180,000 clones, around 77% of them singletons. The sequencing input was PBMCs. Receptors were obtained from a man in his thirties or forties in good health and CMV-seronegative.

The chain uses TRBV28 and TRBJ2-3; 8 positions match TRBD1. Trimming at V came to 2 bases and at J to 2 bases, leaving 3 bases not matched to a gene. The CDR3 length is 15 residues. CDR1 and CDR2 (germline): MDHEN, SYDVKM. In nucleotides, the CDR3 is TGTGCCAGCAGTTTAAGGACAGGGTCCACAGATACGCAGTATTTT. Translating it yields CASSLRTGSTDTQYF.

This chain joins TRBV19 and TRBJ1-1; a possible D gene is TRBD1 (5 bases). Trimming cost V 3 bases and J 4 bases, with 18 bases left between them. Germline CDR1 and CDR2: LNHDA and SQIVND (reference sequence). The CDR3 spans 16 residues. The CDR3 coding sequence is TGTGCCAGTAGTATTCGGGCGCAGGGTAGGGGCACTGAAGCTTTCTTT. This encodes CASSIRAQGRGTEAFF.

This clone was counted between two and nine times. This rearrangement joins TRBV27 to TRBJ1-2, with D perhaps matching TRBD1 (5 bases). The V gene lost 4 bases and the J gene lost 4 bases, with 16 bases spanning the gap. CDR3 length: 15 residues. Germline V gives CDR1 MNHEY, CDR2 SMNVEV (reference sequence). The CDR3 sequence is CASSWSGNPSYGYTF. DNA for the CDR3: TGTGCCAGCAGTTGGTCAGGGAATCCCTCCTATGGCTACACCTTC.

The rearrangement joins TRBV6-5 to TRBJ2-5; a weak D match, TRBD2 (6 bases). V was pared by 6 bases and J by 5 bases, with 10 bases between. CDR1 MNHEY and CDR2 SVGAGI come from the germline V gene. The CDR3 is made up of 12 amino acids. CDR3 coding DNA: TGTGCCAGCAGGCGGAGGGATGAGACCCAGTACTTC. Protein: CASRRRDETQYF.

This chain uses TRBV5-5 with TRBJ1-1, with no clear D. The V and J ends lost 0 bases and 7 bases respectively, with 7 bases between them. The CDR3 spans 12 residues. Germline V gene lookup returns CDR1 SGHKS and CDR2 YYEKEE (reference sequence). The CDR3 protein is CASSLALGEAFF. In nucleotides, the CDR3 is TGTGCCAGCAGCTTGGCGCTCGGTGAAGCTTTCTTT.

The chain couples TRBV18 to TRBJ2-6, with D hard to call. The V end was cut by 6 bases, the J end by 0 bases, with 12 bases between. The CDR3 length is 16 residues. CDR1 is KGHSH, CDR2 LQKENI, per germline. Here the CDR3 reads CASSPSRVSGANVLTF. Written as DNA, the CDR3 is TGTGCCAGCTCCCCGTCTCGTGTCTCTGGGGCCAACGTCCTGACTTTC.